This T cell receptor (beta chain) was obtained from a study of OX40 agonist ivuxolimab in advanced cancers. The protocol was immunoSEQ multiplex PCR, while the TCRdb copy is restricted to in-frame clones and leaves out a portion. The data contain around 70,000 clones, 80% to 95% of them singletons. Patients were ruled out by autoimmune disease history or systemic immunosuppression. This clone has more than one count but fewer than ten. Its antigen remains unknown. The study, taken as a whole, reports: More expanded clones were found, on average, in CD8+ than in CD4+ T cells. The work left the antigen specificity of expanded peripheral T cells undetermined. There were also nonresponders showing low normalized T-cell clonal expansion.

The receptor was derived from an adult with an advanced solid tumor such as melanoma, head and neck, liver or kidney cancer. The source material was CD4+ or CD8+ T cells sorted from blood, sampled in a trial of the OX40 agonist ivuxolimab.

The CDR3 spells CASSYRDSYEQYF. For the CDR3, the DNA is TGTGCCAGCAGCTACAGGGATTCCTACGAGCAGTACTTC. The chain joins TRBV7-9 to TRBJ2-7; D is possibly TRBD1 (6 bases). The CDR3 consists of 13 residues. Germline CDR1 and CDR2: SEHNR and FQNEAQ (reference sequence). V lost 4 bases and J 1 base, leaving 8 bases between the germline ends.